The 32 T cell receptor beta chains given below trace back to one sample, sequenced in a study of OX40 agonist ivuxolimab in advanced cancers. Here immunoSEQ multiplex PCR was the method, and the copy in TCRdb shows in-frame clones only, minus some. The sample records approximately 72,000 clones, around 84% being singletons. The sequencing here drew on CD4+ or CD8+ T cells sorted from blood, taken in a trial of the OX40 agonist ivuxolimab. The receptors stem from an adult with an advanced solid tumor such as melanoma, head and neck, liver or kidney cancer.

V is TRBV28 and J is TRBJ1-5; perhaps TRBD1 as D (5 bases). The CDR3 has 14 amino acids. Trimming removed 6 bases at V and 4 bases at J, with 13 bases between. Per germline, CDR1 MDHEN and CDR2 SYDVKM. In DNA form, the CDR3 reads TGTGCCAGCAGGAGTGGGACGGGGAATCAGCCCCAGCATTTT. It translates to CASRSGTGNQPQHF.

In its sample, this clone was seen a few times. V and J are TRBV7-2 and TRBJ2-7; D gene unclear. This CDR3 has 13 amino acids. Trimming took 5 bases from V and 2 from J, leaving 10 bases between them. The germline CDR1 and CDR2 sequences are SGHTA and FQGNSA. Here the CDR3 DNA reads TGTGCCAGCAGCCCCGCAAACGCCTACGAGCAGTACTTC. Translated: CASSPANAYEQYF.

This chain connects TRBV28 to TRBJ2-7; 7 bases line up with TRBD1. The V segment lost 2 bases and the J segment 2 bases; nucleotides outside the gene matches: 9. The V gene's germline CDR1 is MDHEN and CDR2 SYDVKM. This CDR3 spans 16 amino acids. The CDR3 loop reads CASSLPRQGWPYEQYF. The DNA for the CDR3 is TGTGCCAGCAGTTTACCCCGACAGGGATGGCCCTACGAGCAGTACTTC.

The genes are TRBV21-1 and TRBJ2-5; the D call in the table, TRBD2, was not verified against the DNA. The J call is doubtful: the DNA matches TRBJ2-7 better. TRBV21-1 is an annotated pseudogene. There are 15 residues in the CDR3. The CDR3 region has the DNA TGTGCCAGCAGCGACTTCGGGGGGGCCTTGAACGAGCAGTACTTC. Its protein is CASSDFGGALNEQYF.

Here the CDR3 DNA reads TGTGCCAGCTCACCACCGGCAGGGAGCTACACCTTC. This sequence encodes CASSPPAGSYTF. V is TRBV18 and J is TRBJ1-2; maybe TRBD1 (5 bases). The CDR3 contains 12 residues. V lost 0 bases and J 9 bases, leaving 8 bases between the germline ends. Germline V CDR1 and CDR2: KGHSH, LQKENI.

The gene calls are TRBV29-1 and TRBJ1-1; perhaps TRBD1 as D (6 bases). This CDR3 has 13 amino acids. The V end lost 4 bases, the J end lost 1 base, and 10 bases lay between the germline ends. CDR1 and CDR2 (germline): SQVTM, ANQGSEA. The CDR3 region has the DNA TGCAGCGTTGGAAAGGGGGGGAACACTGAAGCTTTCTTT. Residues: CSVGKGGNTEAFF.

This clone has a single count. CDR3: CASSYQGEAGNTIYF. Here the CDR3 DNA reads TGTGCCAGCAGTTACCAGGGAGAGGCTGGAAACACCATATATTTT. The chain recombines TRBV6-5 with TRBJ1-3, with a weak D call TRBD1 (5 bases). Between the trimmed V and J ends, which lost 2 bases and 2 bases, there was a span of 10 bases. Germline V lookup: CDR1 MNHEY, CDR2 SVGAGI. CDR3 length: 15 residues.

The V gene is TRBV11-3, the J gene TRBJ2-1; 16 nucleotides agree with TRBD2. Germline CDR1 and CDR2: SGHNT and YENEEA. The CDR3 runs 15 residues. The V gene end was trimmed by 4 bases and the J gene end by 13 bases; junction bases not matched to a gene: 7. CDR3 nucleotides: TGTGCCAGCAGCTCCGGGACTAGCGGGAGGGCCCGTCAGTTCTTC. Its translation is CASSSGTSGRARQFF.

V gene TRBV5-1 combines with J gene TRBJ1-4; 10 nucleotides line up with TRBD1. J lost 8 bases, V lost 4 bases, and 5 bases had no gene match. This CDR3 region has 14 residues. Germline assignment: CDR1 SGHRS and CDR2 YFSETQ. CDR3 sequence: CASSTGTGEEKLFF. Here the CDR3 DNA reads TGCGCCAGCAGCACCGGGACAGGGGAAGAAAAACTGTTTTTT.

This rearrangement joins TRBV18 to TRBJ2-3, with 7 bases lining up with TRBD1. The CDR3 is 17 amino acids. With 6 bases clipped from V and 4 bases from J, the junction kept 16 bases outside the gene matches. The germline gives CDR1 KGHSH, CDR2 LQKENI. CDR3 sequence reads: CASSPNPGKGGADTQYF. In DNA form, the CDR3 reads TGTGCCAGCTCGCCCAATCCCGGGAAAGGGGGCGCAGATACGCAGTATTTT. The full variable domain, rest sourced from reference TRBV18 and TRBJ2-3, is NAGVMQNPRHLVRRRGQEARLRCSPMKGHSHVYWYRQLPEEGLKFMVYLQKENIIDESGMPKERFSAEFPKEGPSILRIQQVVRGDSAAYFCASSPNPGKGGADTQYFGPGTRLTVL.

CDR3 amino acids: CASSEYPEAFF. The DNA of the CDR3 is TGTGCCAGCAGCGAATACCCTGAAGCTTTCTTT. This sequence joins TRBV6-1 and TRBJ1-1, with no clear D. Germline assignment: CDR1 MNHNS and CDR2 SASEGT. V was shortened by 6 bases and J by 6 bases, with 8 bases between the two germline ends. There are 11 residues in the CDR3.

A single count supports this clone. This chain links TRBV28 with TRBJ2-7, with 12 bases lining up with TRBD1. J lost 3 bases, V lost 2 bases, and 5 bases had no gene match. CDR3 size: 16 residues. CDR1 is MDHEN, CDR2 SYDVKM, per germline. The CDR3: CASSLTGQGAFYEQYF. CDR3 DNA: TGTGCCAGCAGTTTAACGGGACAGGGGGCGTTCTACGAGCAGTACTTC. Variable domain in full (rest from reference TRBV28 and TRBJ2-7): DVKVTQSSRYLVKRTGEKVFLECVQDMDHENMFWYRQDPGLGLRLIYFSYDVKMKEKGDIPEGYSVSREKKERFSLILESASTNQTSMYLCASSLTGQGAFYEQYFGPGTRLTVT.

The rearrangement joins TRBV4-3 to TRBJ1-2; D remains ambiguous. CDR3 length: 14 amino acids. V shed 1 base and J shed 4 bases, with 10 bases lying between them. Germline V lookup: CDR1 LGHNA, CDR2 YSLEER. The CDR3 loop reads CASSQVINSYGYTF. DNA of the CDR3: TGCGCCAGCAGCCAAGTGATAAACAGCTATGGCTACACCTTC.

The CDR3 DNA is TGTGCCACCCAGCCCTGGGCAGGGGGAAACTACGAGCAGTACTTC. Its translation: CATQPWAGGNYEQYF. The gene calls are TRBV6-6 and TRBJ2-7; 7 nucleotides line up with TRBD1. V lost 10 bases to trimming and J lost 3 bases; unmatched junction nucleotides: 15. This CDR3 is built from 15 residues. CDR1 and CDR2 (germline): MNHNY, SVGAGI (reference sequence).

CDR3 in DNA: TGTGCCAGCAGCTTACCCCTAGCGGGGGGAACCTTCACAGATACGCAGTATTTT. Amino acids: CASSLPLAGGTFTDTQYF. This rearrangement joins TRBV13 to TRBJ2-3; 11 bases match TRBD2. CDR1 and CDR2 (germline): PRHDT, FYEKMQ (reference sequence). The CDR3 is 18 residues long. Trimming at V came to 2 bases and at J to 2 bases, leaving 9 bases not matched to a gene. The full variable domain, its missing parts supplied by reference TRBV13 and TRBJ2-3, is AAGVIQSPRHLIKEKRETATLKCYPIPRHDTVYWYQQGPGQDPQFLISFYEKMQSDKGSIPDRFSAQQFSDYHSELNMSSLELGDSALYFCASSLPLAGGTFTDTQYFGPGTRLTVL.

This clone has a handful of counts. The chain combines TRBV6-1 with TRBJ1-5, with D uncertain. The V gene lost 4 bases and the J gene lost 5 bases, with 3 bases spanning the gap. The CDR3 has 11 amino acids. Germline-derived CDR1 and CDR2 are MNHNS and SASEGT. Here the CDR3 DNA reads TGTGCCAGCAGTGCCTATCAGCCCCAGCATTTT. It encodes CASSAYQPQHF.

The chain combines TRBV30 with TRBJ2-3, with TRBD2 identical over 8 bases. There are 16 residues in the CDR3. Germline assignment: CDR1 GTSNPN and CDR2 SVGIG (reference sequence). V shed 0 bases, J shed 4 bases, and the junction held 9 bases outside the gene matches. The DNA for the CDR3 is TGTGCCTGGAGTGTACTCGCGGCGGGAGGACCAGATACGCAGTATTTT. Its translation: CAWSVLAAGGPDTQYF.

This clone appeared a single time. J is TRBJ2-3 and V is TRBV6-1, with D possibly matching TRBD2 (7 bases). The CDR3 sequence is 14 residues long. Per the germline V gene, CDR1 is MNHNS and CDR2 is SASEGT. V lost 8 bases to trimming and J lost 1 base, with 13 bases between them. In DNA, the CDR3 is TGTGCCAGCCGGGGGGCCGGAGGCACAGATACGCAGTATTTT. The encoded protein is CASRGAGGTDTQYF.

This sequence joins TRBV28 and TRBJ1-2; the D gene is possibly TRBD1 (5 bases). The V gene lost 10 bases and the J gene lost 8 bases, with 14 bases spanning the gap. The CDR3 consists of 11 residues. Germline V CDR1 and CDR2: MDHEN, SYDVKM. The CDR3 DNA is TGTGCCACCATTCAGGGCCTAGGCTACACCTTC. This codes for CATIQGLGYTF.

The chain combines TRBV19 with TRBJ2-2; TRBD1 aligns across 12 bases. Germline V gives CDR1 LNHDA, CDR2 SQIVND (reference sequence). This CDR3 has 20 amino acids. After removal of 6 bases from V and 5 bases from J, the junction contained 19 bases not matched to a gene. CDR3 in amino acids: CASRPRTGQGALGVTGELFF. In DNA, the CDR3 is TGTGCCAGTAGGCCAAGGACGGGACAGGGGGCCTTAGGTGTGACCGGGGAGCTGTTTTTT.

The gene calls are TRBV6-5 and TRBJ2-1; 11 nucleotides align to TRBD2. CDR1 and CDR2 (germline): MNHEY, SVGAGI. Trimming at V came to 6 bases and at J to 9 bases, leaving 7 bases not matched to a gene. The CDR3 spans 14 residues. This CDR3 is CASSYILAGAEQFF. The CDR3 DNA follows: TGTGCCAGCAGCTACATACTAGCGGGAGCTGAGCAGTTCTTC.

V is TRBV7-2 and J is TRBJ2-3; D might be TRBD1 or TRBD2, each matching 5 bases. Per the germline V gene, CDR1 is SGHTA and CDR2 is FQGNSA. The CDR3 loop spans 16 amino acids. The V gene lost 1 base and the J gene lost 2 bases, with 13 bases spanning the gap. CDR3 bases: TGTGCCAGCAGCTTAGAGGGGCGGGCCGACACAGATACGCAGTATTTT. It codes for CASSLEGRADTDTQYF.

The V and J genes are TRBV7-9 and TRBJ1-1; D is uncertain. The length of the CDR3 is 11 residues. Trimming removed 1 base from V and 10 bases from J, with 7 bases in between. Looked up from germline, CDR1 is SEHNR and CDR2 is FQNEAQ (reference sequence). CDR3 in amino acids: CASSLESGAFF. The CDR3 DNA reads as TGTGCCAGCAGCTTAGAAAGTGGAGCTTTCTTT.

The chain combines TRBV6-1 with TRBJ2-2; 9 nucleotides match TRBD1. This CDR3 contains 15 residues. Germline trimming cut 4 bases from V and 7 bases from J; bases unmatched to any gene: 7. Per germline, CDR1 MNHNS and CDR2 SASEGT. The CDR3 reads CASSAWDRANGELFF. In DNA form, the CDR3 reads TGTGCCAGCAGTGCTTGGGACAGGGCTAACGGGGAGCTGTTTTTT.

J is TRBJ2-1 and V is TRBV18; 11 nucleotides match TRBD2. With 4 bases clipped from V and 5 bases from J, the junction kept 4 bases outside the gene matches. This CDR3 has 15 amino acids. Germline loops: CDR1 KGHSH, CDR2 LQKENI. The CDR3 here is CASSQELAGDNEQFF. For the CDR3, the DNA is TGTGCCAGCTCACAAGAACTAGCGGGAGACAATGAGCAGTTCTTC.

This rearrangement joins TRBV28 to TRBJ2-1; 9 nucleotides align to TRBD2. Germline CDR1 is MDHEN and CDR2 is SYDVKM. The CDR3 is made up of 15 amino acids. V shed 4 bases and J 3 bases; nucleotides not matched to a gene: 4. In DNA, the CDR3 is TGTGCCAGCAGTTCATTAGCGGGGGACTACAATGAGCAGTTCTTC. It codes for CASSSLAGDYNEQFF. The variable domain in full, with the rest retrieved from reference TRBV28 and TRBJ2-1, is DVKVTQSSRYLVKRTGEKVFLECVQDMDHENMFWYRQDPGLGLRLIYFSYDVKMKEKGDIPEGYSVSREKKERFSLILESASTNQTSMYLCASSSLAGDYNEQFFGPGTRLTVL.

The rearrangement links TRBV11-3 to TRBJ2-3, with D perhaps matching TRBD1 or TRBD2 (5 bases each). The ends were cut back, 5 bases at V and 3 bases at J, with 12 bases in the middle. The germline V gene encodes CDR1 SGHNT and CDR2 YENEEA. This CDR3 is 14 amino acids long. The CDR3 is CASSPRGGTDTQYF. The CDR3 DNA reads TGTGCCAGCAGCCCCCGTGGGGGTACAGATACGCAGTATTTT.

This clone was seen once. The V gene is TRBV19, the J gene TRBJ1-1, with D uncertain. The CDR3 runs 15 residues. Trimming left V 9 bases short and J 1 base short, with 18 bases between. Germline-derived CDR1 and CDR2 are LNHDA and SQIVND (reference sequence). CDR3 nucleotides: TGTGCCAGCCCCAAGTCAGCGGGATCGAACACTGAAGCTTTCTTT. Residues: CASPKSAGSNTEAFF.

This clone appeared once. V is TRBV5-1 and J is TRBJ2-3; D perhaps matches TRBD2 (6 bases). The germline CDR1 and CDR2 sequences are SGHRS and YFSETQ. Between the trimmed V and J ends, which lost 4 bases and 3 bases, there was a span of 9 bases. The CDR3 totals 13 residues. The CDR3 loop reads CASSPSETDTQYF. The CDR3 DNA reads as TGCGCCAGCAGCCCTAGCGAAACAGATACGCAGTATTTT. The entire variable domain, with the rest obtained from reference TRBV5-1 and TRBJ2-3, is as follows: KAGVTQTPRYLIKTRGQQVTLSCSPISGHRSVSWYQQTPGQGLQFLFEYFSETQRNKGNFPGRFSGRQFSNSRSEMNVSTLELGDSALYLCASSPSETDTQYFGPGTRLTVL.

The chain links TRBV6-5 to TRBJ1-2; the D gene is possibly TRBD1 (6 bases). The V end lost 0 bases, the J end lost 2 bases, and 10 bases lay between the germline ends. The CDR3 consists of 15 residues. CDR1 is MNHEY and CDR2 is SVGAGI in the germline V gene. This chain's CDR3 is CASSYSGTINYGYTF. CDR3 in DNA: TGTGCCAGCAGTTACTCCGGGACAATCAACTATGGCTACACCTTC.

This clone was counted only a few times. The chain uses TRBV7-8 and TRBJ2-5; D tentatively reads TRBD1 or TRBD2 (6 bases each). The CDR3 length is 16 residues. Trimming took off 6 bases at V and 5 bases at J, with 22 bases between the two ends. The germline V gene has CDR1 SGHVS and CDR2 FQNEAQ. CDR3 loop: CASRQGHGTLRETQYF. For the CDR3, the DNA is TGTGCCAGCAGACAGGGTCACGGGACTCTGAGGGAGACCCAGTACTTC.

The gene calls are TRBV9 and TRBJ2-3; tentatively, D is TRBD2 (7 bases). V lost 4 bases to trimming and J lost 14 bases, with 20 bases between them. Looked up from germline, CDR1 is SGDLS and CDR2 is YYNGEE. The CDR3 runs 13 residues. This chain's CDR3 is CASSPGGGGRAYF. CDR3 DNA: TGTGCCAGCAGCCCGGGTGGGGGGGGCCGGGCGTATTTT. Looking up the rest from reference TRBV9 and TRBJ2-3 gives the full variable domain: DSGVTQTPKHLITATGQRVTLRCSPRSGDLSVYWYQQSLDQGLQFLIQYYNGEERAKGNILERFSAQQFPDLHSELNLSSLELGDSALYFCASSPGGGGRAYFGPGTRLTVL.